The 25 T cell receptor beta chains presented below share a single source sample, sequenced in a study of blood T cell repertoires in COVID-19. Sequencing was performed with immunoSEQ multiplex PCR; in TCRdb, only in-frame clones are kept and a portion is missing. This sample has 200,000 to 250,000 clones, with around 80% found just once. Sequenced: peripheral blood. Source of these receptors: a woman at least 80 years old with COVID-19, enrolled during active disease.

The chain links TRBV3-1 (or the pseudogene TRBV3-2) to TRBJ2-2; TRBD2 matches 7 bases. CDR1 is LGHDT and CDR2 is YNNKEL in the germline V gene (reference sequence). V lost 5 bases and J lost 5; bases outside the gene matches: 5. The CDR3 has 14 amino acids. In nucleotides, the CDR3 is TGTGCCAGCAGCGTTAAAGCGGGGACCGGGGAGCTGTTTTTT. Residues: CASSVKAGTGELFF.

The gene calls are TRBV11-2 and TRBJ1-3; D is ambiguous. The length of the CDR3 is 14 residues. V lost 2 bases to trimming and J lost 4 bases, with 9 bases between them. Germline CDR1 reads SGHAT; CDR2 reads FQNNGV. CDR3 loop: CASSLLHAGNTIYF. Here the CDR3 DNA reads TGTGCCAGCAGCTTACTGCATGCGGGAAACACCATATATTTT.

The chain combines TRBV6-5 with TRBJ2-7; TRBD1 matches at 7 bases. The CDR3 contains 12 residues. The junction had 7 bases not matched to a gene; V was cut back by 10 bases and J by 4 bases. In germline, CDR1 is MNHEY, CDR2 SVGAGI. CDR3 residues: CAITGETYEQYF. CDR3 sequence (DNA): TGTGCCATTACAGGGGAGACATACGAGCAGTACTTC.

The gene calls are TRBV6-5 and TRBJ1-1; 8 bases are shared with TRBD1. The CDR3 spans 13 residues. Germline-derived CDR1 and CDR2 are MNHEY and SVGAGI. V shed 6 bases, J shed 4 bases, and the junction held 4 bases outside the gene matches. The DNA for the CDR3 is TGTGCCAGCAGATCGGACAGGGCCACTGAAGCTTTCTTT. The encoded protein is CASRSDRATEAFF.

The rearrangement joins TRBV5-4 to TRBJ2-5; 11 bases fit TRBD2. The CDR3 has 17 residues. The ends lost 4 bases at V and 4 bases at J; junction bases unmatched: 12. Germline V gene data show CDR1 as SGHNT and CDR2 as YYREEE (reference sequence). CDR3: CASSTGTSGSGPETQYF. CDR3 sequence (DNA): TGTGCCAGCAGCACCGGGACTAGCGGATCCGGCCCAGAGACCCAGTACTTC.

This chain links TRBV15 with TRBJ2-5; 9 nucleotides align to TRBD2. V trimming: 4 bases; J trimming: 5 bases; junction bases outside the gene matches: 11. Germline lookup yields CDR1 LNHNV and CDR2 YYDKDF (reference sequence). This CDR3 has 16 residues. The CDR3 protein is CATSMGGGGAMETQYF. CDR3 DNA: TGTGCCACCAGCATGGGTGGCGGGGGGGCCATGGAGACCCAGTACTTC.

This sequence joins TRBV4-1 and TRBJ1-4; D gene uncertain. From germline, CDR1 is MGHRA and CDR2 YSYEKL. Trimming cost V 1 base and J 3 bases, with 12 bases left between them. The CDR3 contains 16 residues. The DNA for the CDR3 is TGCGCCAGCAGCCAAGCCCTGAGTGGGCCTAATGAAAAACTGTTTTTT. The encoded protein is CASSQALSGPNEKLFF.

This rearrangement joins TRBV27 to TRBJ1-1; D possibly corresponds to TRBD1 (5 bases). The length of the CDR3 is 15 residues. V was cut by 6 bases and J by 2 bases, with 16 bases left in between. Looked up from germline, CDR1 is MNHEY and CDR2 is SMNVEV (reference sequence). Written as DNA, the CDR3 is TGTGCCAGCAGACCCTTCCGGGGGATTAACACTGAAGCTTTCTTT. Protein sequence: CASRPFRGINTEAFF.

The gene calls are TRBV2 and TRBJ1-5, with D possibly TRBD1 on 5 matching bases. The CDR3 length is 16 residues. V lost 4 bases and J 5 bases, leaving 18 bases between the germline ends. CDR1 and CDR2 (germline): SNHLY, FYNNEI. This CDR3 reads CASSGRGEGRYQPQHF. The CDR3 bases are TGTGCCAGCAGTGGACGGGGGGAGGGGCGGTATCAGCCCCAGCATTTT.

This chain joins TRBV19 and TRBJ1-6; unclear D gene. Germline V gives CDR1 LNHDA, CDR2 SQIVND (reference sequence). The CDR3 contains 12 residues. V shed 6 bases and J shed 7 bases, with 7 bases lying between them. CDR3 protein: CASRRRNSPLHF. CDR3 coding DNA: TGTGCCAGTAGAAGGCGGAATTCACCCCTCCACTTT.

The V call is TRBV6-2 or TRBV6-3, the J call TRBJ1-5; 8 bases match TRBD1. Losses at the gene ends were 2 bases for V and 6 bases for J; bases not matched to a gene: 6. CDR3 length equals 15 residues. The germline V gene encodes CDR1 MNHEY and CDR2 SVGEGT. The DNA for the CDR3 is TGTGCCAGCAGTTACCTACAGGGGGTAGGTCAGCCCCAGCATTTT. This sequence encodes CASSYLQGVGQPQHF.

V gene TRBV6-6 combines with J gene TRBJ2-2; tentative D call: TRBD2 (7 bases). The CDR3 contains 16 residues. V was pared by 5 bases and J by 7 bases, with 20 bases between. Germline V gives CDR1 MNHNY, CDR2 SVGAGI (reference sequence). DNA for the CDR3: TGTGCCAGCAGTCCCGCCGGGGGGCGCGAGTACGGGGAGCTGTTTTTT. This gives the protein CASSPAGGREYGELFF.

The chain combines TRBV10-1 with TRBJ2-3; 10 bases agree with TRBD2. This CDR3 comprises 12 residues. Germline-derived CDR1 and CDR2 are WNHNN and SYGVQD (reference sequence). J lost 11 bases, V lost 6 bases, and 5 bases had no gene match. The CDR3 protein is CASSGASGGQYF. CDR3 coding DNA: TGCGCCAGCAGCGGTGCTAGCGGGGGGCAGTATTTT.

V usage is TRBV3-1 (or the pseudogene TRBV3-2) and J usage is TRBJ2-5; the D is unclear. The CDR3 has 11 amino acids. Germline V gene sequence: CDR1 LGHDT, CDR2 YNNKEL (reference sequence). V lost 4 bases and J lost 5, with 5 bases in between. This CDR3 reads CASSLGETQYF. The CDR3 DNA reads as TGTGCCAGCAGCCTCGGTGAGACCCAGTACTTC.

The chain employs TRBV10-3 and TRBJ1-3; D call uncertain. In germline, CDR1 is ENHRY, CDR2 SYGVKD. With 7 bases removed from V and 2 bases from J, the gap between germline ends came to 9 bases. The CDR3 loop spans 13 amino acids. The CDR3 region has the DNA TGTGCCATCACGAGGGAACCTGGAAACACCATATATTTT. Encoded protein: CAITREPGNTIYF.

The chain is built from TRBV7-9 and TRBJ2-7, with TRBD1 identical over 9 bases. This CDR3 contains 15 residues. V dropped 5 bases and J dropped 5; count of bases not matched to a gene: 10. Germline loops: CDR1 SEHNR, CDR2 FQNEAQ (reference sequence). The CDR3 coding sequence is TGTGCCAGCAGCCAAATTCGGACAGGGGTCGACGAGCAGTACTTC. Protein product: CASSQIRTGVDEQYF.

The chain has TRBV27 and TRBJ1-6; weak D call: TRBD1 (6 bases). The CDR3 extends over 16 amino acids. Germline CDR1 MNHEY, CDR2 SMNVEV (reference sequence). Between the trimmed V and J ends, which lost 7 bases and 6 bases, there was a span of 19 bases. Written as DNA, the CDR3 is TGTGCCAGCACCCGGGGAACCGGGACAACTAATTCACCCCTCCACTTT. This gives the protein CASTRGTGTTNSPLHF.

The chain joins TRBV6-5 to TRBJ1-5; D is perhaps TRBD1 (6 bases). Germline V gene data show CDR1 as MNHEY and CDR2 as SVGAGI. There are 16 residues in the CDR3. Trimming pared 2 bases from V and 1 base from J, leaving 12 bases between. DNA of the CDR3: TGTGCCAGCAGTTACACCGGGACACTAAGCAATCAGCCCCAGCATTTT. Protein: CASSYTGTLSNQPQHF.

For this clone: This sample includes further DNA sequences coding for the same CDR3. This chain links TRBV18 with TRBJ1-1, with 7 positions matching TRBD1. Germline loops: CDR1 KGHSH, CDR2 LQKENI. The CDR3 contains 14 residues. The junction had 6 bases not matched to a gene; V was cut back by 3 bases and J by 5 bases. CDR3 sequence reads: CASSPPRGRTEAFF. CDR3 DNA sequence: TGTGCCAGCTCACCCCCCAGGGGGAGGACTGAAGCTTTCTTT.

The chain combines TRBV5-1 with TRBJ1-2, with TRBD1 identical over 7 bases. CDR3 length equals 13 residues. Germline V gene sequence: CDR1 SGHRS, CDR2 YFSETQ. The V gene end was trimmed by 3 bases and the J gene end by 2 bases; junction bases not matched to a gene: 1. This CDR3 is CASSWDRNYGYTF. The CDR3 region has the DNA TGCGCCAGCAGCTGGGACAGAAACTATGGCTACACCTTC. The variable domain in full, with the rest retrieved from reference TRBV5-1 and TRBJ1-2, is KAGVTQTPRYLIKTRGQQVTLSCSPISGHRSVSWYQQTPGQGLQFLFEYFSETQRNKGNFPGRFSGRQFSNSRSEMNVSTLELGDSALYLCASSWDRNYGYTFGSGTRLTVV.

The CDR3 nucleotides are TGTGCCAGCAGCCCGGATCAGGGGAATCAGCCCCAGCATTTT. This gives the protein CASSPDQGNQPQHF. The chain uses TRBV5-4 and TRBJ1-5; perhaps TRBD1 as D (6 bases). CDR3 length: 14 amino acids. Between the trimmed V and J ends, which lost 4 bases and 4 bases, there was a span of 12 bases. Germline CDR1 SGHNT, CDR2 YYREEE (reference sequence).

A word on this clone: The sample contains more than one DNA sequence encoding this CDR3. V usage is TRBV6-1 and J usage is TRBJ1-2, with no clear D. The CDR3 runs 13 residues. Per germline, CDR1 MNHNS and CDR2 SASEGT. V lost 0 bases and J lost 6, with 8 bases in between. The CDR3 loop is CASSEALRDGYTF. The CDR3, as DNA: TGTGCCAGCAGTGAAGCGCTTCGAGATGGCTACACCTTC.

The rearrangement uses TRBV24-1 and TRBJ2-7; TRBD1 might be the D (6 bases). This CDR3 region has 15 residues. Germline CDR1 is KGHDR and CDR2 is SFDVKD. Trimming left V 2 bases short and J 5 bases short, with 15 bases between. The CDR3, as DNA: TGTGCCACCAGTGATTCGGCCAGGGGTGGTGACGAGCAGTACTTC. It specifies CATSDSARGGDEQYF.

The V gene is TRBV15, the J gene TRBJ1-4; 8 bases are shared with TRBD1. Germline loops: CDR1 LNHNV, CDR2 YYDKDF (reference sequence). CDR3 size: 14 residues. Trimming at V came to 6 bases and at J to 3 bases, leaving 3 bases not matched to a gene. The CDR3 sequence is CATSSGGPNEKLFF. The CDR3 bases are TGTGCCACCAGTTCAGGGGGCCCTAATGAAAAACTGTTTTTT. Full variable domain (missing parts from reference TRBV15 and TRBJ1-4): DAMVIQNPRYQVTQFGKPVTLSCSQTLNHNVMYWYQQKSSQAPKLLFHYYDKDFNNEADTPDNFQSRRPNTSFCFLDIRSPGLGDTAMYLCATSSGGPNEKLFFGSGTQLSVL.

This clone appeared a few times. The chain has TRBV7-2 and TRBJ1-3, with 7 bases that match TRBD1. This CDR3 comprises 16 residues. The germline V gene has CDR1 SGHTA and CDR2 FQGNSA. V lost 4 bases, J lost 0 bases, and 6 bases stayed unmatched. The CDR3 coding sequence is TGTGCCAGCAGCTCCAGGGGGGCCCTCTCTGGAAACACCATATATTTT. Translating it yields CASSSRGALSGNTIYF. The variable domain in full, with the rest retrieved from reference TRBV7-2 and TRBJ1-3, is GAGVSQSPSNKVTEKGKDVELRCDPISGHTALYWYRQSLGQGLEFLIYFQGNSAPDKSGLPSDRFSAERTGGSVSTLTIQRTQQEDSAVYLCASSSRGALSGNTIYFGEGSWLTVV.